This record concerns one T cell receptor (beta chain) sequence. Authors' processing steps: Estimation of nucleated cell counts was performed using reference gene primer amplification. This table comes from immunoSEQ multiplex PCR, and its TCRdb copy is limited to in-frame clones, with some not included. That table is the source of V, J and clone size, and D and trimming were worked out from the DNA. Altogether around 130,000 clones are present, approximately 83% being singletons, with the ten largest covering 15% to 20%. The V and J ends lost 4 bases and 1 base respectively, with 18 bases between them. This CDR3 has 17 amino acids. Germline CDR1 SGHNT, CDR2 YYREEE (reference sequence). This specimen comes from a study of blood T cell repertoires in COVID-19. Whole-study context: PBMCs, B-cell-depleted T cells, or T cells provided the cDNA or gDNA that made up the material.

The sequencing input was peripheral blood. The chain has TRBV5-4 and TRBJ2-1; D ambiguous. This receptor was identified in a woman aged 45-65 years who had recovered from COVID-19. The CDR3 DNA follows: TGTGCCAGCAGCCCCCACTGGAGCGACCCGTCCTACAATGAGCAGTTCTTC. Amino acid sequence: CASSPHWSDPSYNEQFF.